This T cell receptor (beta chain) was sequenced in a study of post-analysis software for immune sequencing data. Study information: Both relapsing-remitting and secondary progressive multiple sclerosis featured among the disease courses, as did progressive-relapsing multiple sclerosis.

As concerns this clonotype: Antigen: not known. At one boundary the junction diverges from the germline segment, which might be a read error.

Findings and caveats of the study: There was significantly lower normalized Chao1 diversity in multiple sclerosis patients than in controls. Samples from a shared batch, those prepared together, strongly co-clustered by F measure.

The TCR beta cDNA libraries carried unique molecular identifiers. Input of roughly 0.95 to 11 million T cells yielded a few hundred thousand cDNA molecules. In TCRdb, the PCR reads were re-called with MiXCR into one record per CDR3 protein. The table records hundreds of thousands of distinct CDR3 sequences, approximately 30% of them present only once. The clonotype originates from a girl aged 5-17 years with multiple sclerosis. Sequencing used blood.

The chain's CDR3 is CASNLQGETQYF. The CDR3 DNA is TGTGCCAGCAACTTACAAGGAGAGACCCAGTACTTC. The chain couples TRBV11-2 to TRBJ2-7; D is unresolved. Gene TRBJ2-5 matches the end of the DNA better, so the J call may be wrong. There are 12 residues in the CDR3. Germline V lookup: CDR1 SGHAT, CDR2 FQNNGV.